One sample yielded the 21 T cell receptor beta chains listed below, sequenced in a study of identical twins (TCRdb year 2016). Library generation was performed with 5' RACE. Sequenced on an Illumina HiSeq 2000. The raw public data were reprocessed by TCRdb itself: fastp quality trimming at Q25, MiXCR clonotype calling, in-frame beta chains only. For every CDR3 protein sequence, its rows merge into one entry that carries the most common genes and DNA. Present in this sample are 1.5 million to 2 million distinct CDR3 sequences, 32% of which were seen just once. Jointly, the top ten make up around 0.25% of the sample. The sequenced material came from cord blood. These receptors all stem from a newborn girl in good health.

This chain links TRBV3-1 with TRBJ1-6; D call uncertain. Germline V lookup: CDR1 LGHDT, CDR2 YNNKEL (reference sequence). V shed 4 bases and J shed 8 bases, with 6 bases lying between them. This CDR3 has 12 amino acids. Here the CDR3 reads CASSRADSPLHF. The CDR3, as DNA: TGTGCCAGCAGCCGCGCCGATTCACCCCTCCACTTT.

This clonotype was seen more than once but under ten times. The chain is built from TRBV5-1 and TRBJ1-2, with D hard to call. Germline V gives CDR1 SGHRS, CDR2 YFSETQ. V was cut by 4 bases and J by 6 bases, with 10 bases left in between. The CDR3 spans 12 residues. The DNA for the CDR3 is TGCGCCAGCAGCCCAGAGTATCATGGCTACACCTTC. Residues: CASSPEYHGYTF.

This chain joins TRBV20-1 and TRBJ1-1, with D tentatively TRBD1 (6 bases). In germline, CDR1 is DFQATT, CDR2 SNEGSKA (reference sequence). The CDR3 covers 10 residues. V lost 8 bases, J lost 10 bases, and 14 bases lay in between. The CDR3 here is CSRWTVGAFF. In nucleotides, the CDR3 is TGCAGTCGCTGGACAGTTGGAGCTTTCTTT.

This sequence joins TRBV10-3 and TRBJ2-1; TRBD2 aligns across 13 bases. The germline V gene encodes CDR1 ENHRY and CDR2 SYGVKD. The length of the CDR3 is 15 residues. V lost 6 bases and J lost 6; bases outside the gene matches: 5. As DNA, the CDR3 is TGTGCCATCAGCTACACTAGCGGGAGGGTCAATGAGCAGTTCTTC. Its translation: CAISYTSGRVNEQFF.

This clonotype was picked up many times. CDR3 in DNA: TGCAGCGTTGAAGGGGGAGCTAACTATGGCTACACCTTC. Translated, it gives CSVEGGANYGYTF. J is TRBJ1-2 and V is TRBV29-1; D unresolved. The CDR3 totals 13 residues. Germline assignment: CDR1 SQVTM and CDR2 ANQGSEA. The V end lost 1 base, the J end lost 0 bases, and 6 bases lay between the germline ends.

This clonotype has more than one count but fewer than ten. This rearrangement joins TRBV6-2 or TRBV6-3 to TRBJ2-1; D is undetermined. The J call may be mistaken, given a closer DNA end match to TRBJ2-7. The CDR3 loop spans 15 amino acids. Germline assignment: CDR1 MNHEY and CDR2 SVGEGT. The CDR3 region is CASSYSSWSYNEQYF. The CDR3 DNA is TGTGCCAGCAGTTACTCGAGTTGGTCCTACAATGAGCAGTACTTC.

A remark on this clonotype: A much bigger clone sits one base away, suggesting this may be a read error. The chain joins TRBV3-1 to TRBJ1-5, with D unclear. From germline, CDR1 is LGHDT and CDR2 YNNKEL (reference sequence). The CDR3 contains 14 residues. The V end was cut by 2 bases, the J end by 0 bases, with 5 bases between. The CDR3 coding sequence is TGTGCCAGCAGCCAACGGTATAGCAATCAGCCCCAGCATTTT. This codes for CASSQRYSNQPQHF.

This CDR3 reads CASTPGRAKVNEQFF. The CDR3 bases are TGTGCCAGCACCCCGGGACGAGCAAAGGTCAATGAGCAGTTCTTC. The genes are TRBV2 and TRBJ2-1, with D perhaps assigned TRBD1 or TRBD2 (5 bases each). With 7 bases removed from V and 6 bases from J, the gap between germline ends came to 19 bases. CDR1 and CDR2 (germline): SNHLY, FYNNEI. The length of the CDR3 is 15 residues.

This clonotype has just a few counts. This chain connects TRBV2 to TRBJ1-5, with TRBD1 matching over 7 bases. The CDR3 spans 13 residues. Trimming removed 7 bases from V and 3 bases from J; junction bases left unmatched: 3. Germline V gives CDR1 SNHLY, CDR2 FYNNEI. The DNA of the CDR3 is TGTGCCAGCATGGGGACAGTCAATCAGCCCCAGCATTTT. Residues: CASMGTVNQPQHF.

This clonotype came up a few times. This chain uses TRBV27 with TRBJ1-6; possibly TRBD1 for D (5 bases). This CDR3 is built from 13 residues. V was trimmed by 3 bases and J by 7 bases, leaving 7 bases between them. Germline CDR1 is MNHEY and CDR2 is SMNVEV (reference sequence). The CDR3 DNA reads TGTGCCAGCAGTTTGCCAGGGAATTCACCCCTCCACTTT. It specifies CASSLPGNSPLHF.

This clonotype was observed a few times. The chain recombines TRBV5-1 with TRBJ2-5; 9 nucleotides agree with TRBD2. CDR1 and CDR2 (germline): SGHRS, YFSETQ. CDR3 length: 15 residues. Losses at the gene ends were 3 bases for V and 5 bases for J; bases not matched to a gene: 8. CDR3 in amino acids: CASSSIRGGVETQYF. CDR3 in DNA: TGCGCCAGCAGCTCCATCCGCGGGGGGGTGGAGACCCAGTACTTC.

In its sample, this clonotype was seen a few times. The rearrangement joins TRBV2 to TRBJ2-1; a weak D match, TRBD2 (6 bases). CDR3 length equals 14 residues. The germline V gene has CDR1 SNHLY and CDR2 FYNNEI. V was shortened by 10 bases and J by 5 bases, with 18 bases between the two germline ends. The CDR3 DNA is TGTGCCACCGCGGGGAGGATACTAAACAATGAGCAGTTCTTC. This gives the protein CATAGRILNNEQFF.

This clonotype has a handful of counts. The V call is TRBV2, the J call TRBJ2-4; no clear D gene. Germline CDR1 and CDR2: SNHLY and FYNNEI. V lost 3 bases and J lost 1, with 7 bases in between. This CDR3 is built from 14 residues. In DNA form, the CDR3 reads TGTGCCAGCAGTGAGCGCATGGCCAAAAACATTCAGTACTTC. It encodes CASSERMAKNIQYF. The variable domain in full, with the rest retrieved from reference TRBV2 and TRBJ2-4, is EPEVTQTPSHQVTQMGQEVILRCVPISNHLYFYWYRQILGQKVEFLVSFYNNEISEKSEIFDDQFSVERPDGSNFTLKIRSTKLEDSAMYFCASSERMAKNIQYFGAGTRLSVL.

This clonotype appeared a few times. This rearrangement joins TRBV29-1 to TRBJ2-5; D possibly corresponds to TRBD2 (5 bases). Germline assignment: CDR1 SQVTM and CDR2 ANQGSEA. Trimming took off 0 bases at V and 11 bases at J, with 25 bases between the two ends. The length of the CDR3 is 16 residues. CDR3 bases: TGCAGCGTTGAAGACGGGGTACCCCCAAGAGACAATGAGCAGTACTTC. Its translation: CSVEDGVPPRDNEQYF.

The chain carries TRBV25-1 and TRBJ1-1; possible D gene TRBD1, 6 bases. Germline V gene data show CDR1 as MGHDK and CDR2 as SYGVNS. The ends were cut back, 3 bases at V and 7 bases at J, with 15 bases in the middle. This CDR3 has 14 residues. The CDR3 protein is CASSEWGRQDEAFF. The CDR3 DNA reads as TGTGCCAGCAGTGAGTGGGGAAGACAGGATGAAGCTTTCTTT.

This clonotype was counted between two and nine times. This chain connects TRBV2 to TRBJ1-5; D is possibly TRBD1 (5 bases). The CDR3 extends over 16 amino acids. Trimming took off 2 bases at V and 3 bases at J, with 14 bases between the two ends. The germline gives CDR1 SNHLY, CDR2 FYNNEI. The CDR3 nucleotides read TGTGCCAGCAGTGAACCGGGGCAGGGCCCCAATCAGCCCCAGCATTTT. Translating it yields CASSEPGQGPNQPQHF.

J is TRBJ2-5 and V is TRBV9, with D uncertain. The CDR3 sequence is 13 residues long. Germline loops: CDR1 SGDLS, CDR2 YYNGEE. The ends were cut back, 4 bases at V and 4 bases at J, with 11 bases in the middle. CDR3 in DNA: TGTGCCAGCAGCCTTCAAATGGGAGAGACCCAGTACTTC. Its protein is CASSLQMGETQYF.

This clonotype was recorded a few times. The CDR3 bases are TGTGCCAGCATCGGGGGGGCAGGCGGACTAGCGGGTCATCATTACAATGAGCAGTTCTTC. This encodes CASIGGAGGLAGHHYNEQFF. The gene calls are TRBV28 and TRBJ2-1; 11 positions agree with TRBD2. V trimming: 7 bases; J trimming: 4 bases; junction bases outside the gene matches: 21. The CDR3 loop spans 20 amino acids. The germline gives CDR1 MDHEN, CDR2 SYDVKM.

The chain recombines TRBV2 with TRBJ2-1, with 13 positions matching TRBD2. With V trimmed by 9 bases and J by 8 bases, 4 bases remained unmatched. CDR1 is SNHLY and CDR2 is FYNNEI in the germline V gene. This CDR3 is 13 amino acids long. DNA for the CDR3: TGTGCCAGAGGACTAGCGGGGGTCGATGAGCAGTTCTTC. Translation: CARGLAGVDEQFF.

This clonotype has a count of ten or more. The junction departs from germline at one end; a sequencing error may be responsible. This chain joins TRBV12-3 or TRBV12-4 and TRBJ2-7, with D possibly being TRBD1 (6 bases). This CDR3 has 13 amino acids. The DNA for the CDR3 is TGTGCCAGCAGCTTAGTACAGGGCTACGAGCAGTACTTC. Its protein is CASSLVQGYEQYF.

The gene calls are TRBV20-1 and TRBJ1-6; a possible D gene is TRBD1 (5 bases). CDR3 length equals 13 residues. In germline, CDR1 is DFQATT, CDR2 SNEGSKA (reference sequence). Written as DNA, the CDR3 is TGCAGCGCGGGGGGGGTTCCTAATTCACCCCTCCACTTT. It yields the protein CSAGGVPNSPLHF.